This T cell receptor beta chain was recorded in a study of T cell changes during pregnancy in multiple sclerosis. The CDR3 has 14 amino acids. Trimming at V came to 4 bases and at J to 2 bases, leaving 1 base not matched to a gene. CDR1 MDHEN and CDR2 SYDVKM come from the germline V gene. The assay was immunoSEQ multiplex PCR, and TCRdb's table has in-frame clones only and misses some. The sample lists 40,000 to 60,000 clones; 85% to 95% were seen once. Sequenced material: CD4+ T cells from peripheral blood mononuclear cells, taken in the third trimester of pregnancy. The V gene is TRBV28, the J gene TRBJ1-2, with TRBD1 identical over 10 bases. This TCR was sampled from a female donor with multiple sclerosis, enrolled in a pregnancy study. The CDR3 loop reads CASSSGQGNYGYTF. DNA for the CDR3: TGTGCCAGCAGTTCGGGACAGGGGAACTATGGCTACACCTTC.